This T cell receptor beta chain was identified during a study of CD8+ T cells in alopecia areata (dated by TCRdb to between 2018 and 2020). With regard to the full study: The treated patients took part in an open-label pilot trial in which moderate-to-severe alopecia areata was treated with oral tofacitinib at 5 to 10 mg twice daily. Tofacitinib was given for 6 to 18 months, followed by 6 months of follow-up off drug to assess delayed response and recurrence. Disease severity in treated patients was measured with the SALT score, which quantifies the percentage of affected scalp surface area. To study T cell clonal expansion in alopecia areata, the researchers applied high-throughput TCRbeta sequencing to both the C3H/HeJ mouse model and human patients. Scalp tissue and sorted CD4+ and CD8+ peripheral blood T cells from patchy and totalis/universalis alopecia areata patients and from healthy controls were covered by human TCRbeta sequencing. Biopsies were taken from tofacitinib-treated patients at baseline and again at 4 and 24 weeks into treatment, and several of those patients also had a later scalp biopsy. Scalp clonality was compared among normal scalp (n=4), patchy alopecia areata scalp (n=8), and alopecia totalis/universalis scalp (n=8). The RNA source kit depended on sample type: the PAXgene miRNA kit for fixed scalp, the miRNeasy kit for PBMCs, and the RNeasy kit for mouse skin. immunoSEQ multiplex PCR using 35 Vbeta forward primers and 13 Jbeta reverse primers was used to amplify TCRbeta CDR3 regions.

In its sample, this clone was seen a few times. The antigen it recognizes is unknown. Nothing much larger sits one base from this clone, and base qualities are not available. Library creation used the immunoSEQ multiplex PCR assay. RNA was extracted from all samples and reverse transcribed into cDNA, which served as template for TCR sequencing. First-strand cDNA was synthesized using SuperScript III with a 2:1 mix of oligo-dT and random hexamers. A synthetic immune receptor repertoire was used to measure amplification bias, and any remaining bias was corrected computationally. The study's own analysis went as follows. Raw reads were preprocessed for error removal, and CDR3 was defined according to IMGT conventions as running from the conserved cysteine to phenylalanine. Clonality was calculated as 1 minus Shannon entropy normalized by log2 of the number of productive unique TCRs. Scalp TCRbeta sequences were cross-referenced with sorted blood CD4 and CD8 repertoires so that the CD4 or CD8 identity of scalp clones could be inferred. Sourced from immuneACCESS, this table was stored by TCRdb with only in-frame sequences that have V and J called. A share of the clones is absent; for the studies checked, an unresolved V gene accounts for under half, and the remainder has no known explanation. V and J calls and clone size are those listed in that table; D and trimming were worked out from the DNA. For this sample the table gives some 120,000 clones, of which 60% to 65% were detected only once. More than 5.5% of the sample rests with the top ten.

General findings and caveats noted by the study authors: TCR sequences shared between patients were less clear than in mice, possibly partly because of HLA diversity in the patient population. With tofacitinib, both scalp clonality and the number of expanded CD8+ clones among the top 100 scalp clones went down significantly. Compared with normal scalp, lesional scalp, particularly in alopecia totalis/universalis, had higher clonality and more expanded CD8+ clones, which suggests antigenic drive. Many expanded lesional clones were found to persist in scalp and blood during tofacitinib treatment, and relapse after treatment cessation may be partly explained by this persistence. Scalp TCR repertoire analysis is complicated because resident alphabeta T cells in normal human skin are also sequenced, whereas mouse skin is dominated by gammadelta T cells. Because the treated cohort was small and had only one nonresponder, larger studies are needed to examine links between baseline CD8+ expansion and response.

The time point label for this specimen denotes: roughly 27 days on oral tofacitinib. The treatment or condition label for this specimen denotes: oral pan-JAK inhibitor, 5-10 mg twice daily. Peripheral blood and lesional scalp punch biopsies were obtained from patients with alopecia areata. PBMCs were isolated by density centrifugation and stained for CD3, CD4 and CD8, and CD4+ and CD8+ T cells were sorted on a FACSAria. The germline V gene (reference sequence) provides CDR1 LNHDA and CDR2 SQIVND. The CDR3 covers 15 residues, taking in both the cysteine and the phenylalanine. The kept DNA is CDR3 alone, 45 bases in frame from the first base. V loses 7 bases, J loses 0 bases, and the germline ends lie 13 bases apart.

The sample consisted of CD4+ T cells sorted from blood, taken at week 4, from a patient treated with tofacitinib. This chain is built from TRBV19 and TRBJ1-5; the D gene assignment is ambiguous. The TCR comes from a human donor with alopecia areata. The CDR3 has the sequence CASTAFWGSNQPQHF. In nucleotide form, the sequence is TGTGCCAGTACCGCCTTCTGGGGTAGCAATCAGCCCCAGCATTTT.